These 8 T cell receptor beta chains originate from one sample sequenced in a study of shared clonotypes between healthy human individuals. Only in-frame clones appear in the TCRdb table, and some are missing; sequencing was by immunoSEQ multiplex PCR. The sample shows approximately 1.5 million clones, roughly 98.5% of them seen only once. The sample comprised naive CD4+ T cells sorted from blood. Subset in this sample: CD45RA+ positively selected. These receptors all come from a young man in good health.

This clone was recorded only once. The chain couples TRBV19 to TRBJ2-5, with D uncertain. Trimming pared 5 bases from V and 5 bases from J, leaving 9 bases between. CDR1 LNHDA and CDR2 SQIVND come from the germline V gene (reference sequence). This CDR3 has 12 residues. The CDR3 DNA reads TGTGCCAGTAGTGTGGCGGCTGAGACCCAGTACTTC. It encodes CASSVAAETQYF.

The chain employs TRBV15 and TRBJ2-5; D may be TRBD1 (6 bases). Germline V CDR1 and CDR2: LNHNV, YYDKDF (reference sequence). The V end lost 5 bases, the J end lost 5 bases, and 15 bases lay between the germline ends. This CDR3 is 14 amino acids long. The DNA for the CDR3 is TGTGCCACCAGCCCAAACAGGGTTCGGGAGACCCAGTACTTC. Translation gives CATSPNRVRETQYF.

This chain uses TRBV10-3 with TRBJ2-1; D not certain. Deletions cut 4 bases from V and 8 bases from J, with 12 bases between. Looked up from germline, CDR1 is ENHRY and CDR2 is SYGVKD. The CDR3 loop spans 13 amino acids. This chain's CDR3 is CAISAQGGDEQFF. Written as DNA, the CDR3 is TGTGCCATCAGTGCACAAGGTGGGGATGAGCAGTTCTTC.

With respect to this clone: Other DNA sequences in this specimen translate into the identical CDR3. J is TRBJ2-7 and V is TRBV5-1; TRBD2 matches at 11 bases. The CDR3 covers 16 residues. After removal of 2 bases from V and 0 bases from J, the junction contained 4 bases not matched to a gene. CDR1 and CDR2 from the germline V gene are SGHRS and YFSETQ. Here the CDR3 DNA reads TGCGCCAGCAGCTTAGGGACTAGCGGACTCTCCTACGAGCAGTACTTC. Translation gives CASSLGTSGLSYEQYF.

This chain joins TRBV14 and TRBJ2-1; D remains ambiguous. The CDR3 is 19 residues long. The V gene's germline CDR1 is SGHDN and CDR2 FVKESK. Trimming took off 0 bases at V and 5 bases at J, with 23 bases between the two ends. CDR3 in DNA: TGTGCCAGCAGCCAAGATTTCTCTTCGTGGGTCAGTCAGGACAATGAGCAGTTCTTC. Its translation is CASSQDFSSWVSQDNEQFF.

The chain links TRBV6-1 to TRBJ1-1, with a tentative D call TRBD1 (6 bases). The CDR3 has 13 residues. From germline, CDR1 is MNHNS and CDR2 SASEGT. Deletions cut 10 bases from V and 3 bases from J, with 15 bases between. DNA of the CDR3: TGTGCCATCACCCCCCCAGGGGACACTGAAGCTTTCTTT. Translated, it gives CAITPPGDTEAFF.

The chain recombines TRBV9 with TRBJ1-1; 7 nucleotides agree with TRBD1. CDR3 length equals 14 residues. V was pared by 4 bases and J by 5 bases, with 8 bases of the junction left unmatched. Looked up from germline, CDR1 is SGDLS and CDR2 is YYNGEE. The CDR3 sequence is CASSQTGRATEAFF. CDR3 DNA: TGTGCCAGCAGCCAGACAGGGAGGGCGACTGAAGCTTTCTTT.

The chain has TRBV19 and TRBJ1-4, with D uncertain. Per germline, CDR1 LNHDA and CDR2 SQIVND (reference sequence). The ends were cut back, 1 base at V and 5 bases at J, with 11 bases in the middle. The CDR3 sequence is 15 residues long. Written as DNA, the CDR3 is TGTGCCAGTAGTATAGTAAACTCAAGGAATGAAAAACTGTTTTTT. Protein product: CASSIVNSRNEKLFF.